This T cell receptor beta chain derives from a study of cytotoxic CD8 clonotypes in ibrutinib-treated CLL. Study in general: Among the samples, the mean was about 250,000 productive templates and 94,082 productive rearrangements. Study findings and constraints: Public clonotypes were seen rarely and were contracted or stable on treatment.

Measured with immunoSEQ multiplex PCR; TCRdb has only the in-frame clones, and not every one. The sample includes 30,000 to 40,000 clones, about 64% of them seen just once. This clone has just one count. Its antigen is undetermined. The sequences come from PBMCs, collected at disease progression, from a patient treated with ibrutinib. This clonotype originated in a human donor with chronic lymphocytic leukemia.

The CDR3 region has the DNA TGTGCCAGCAGTTCCCTACAGCTTAACTATGGCTACACCTTC. Its protein is CASSSLQLNYGYTF. The chain carries TRBV6-5 and TRBJ1-2; D not certain. CDR1 is MNHEY and CDR2 is SVGAGI in the germline V gene. This CDR3 region has 14 residues. The V and J ends lost 4 bases and 1 base respectively, with 10 bases between them.